The subject of this entry is one T cell receptor (beta chain). Its target is not known. The data originate from a study of cytomegalovirus exposure and HLA in healthy donors. The CDR3 extends over 15 amino acids. Germline assignment: CDR1 MNHEY and CDR2 SVGAGI. The PCR ran on 60 Vbeta and 13 Jbeta primers. Clones were read by immunoSEQ multiplex PCR, and TCRdb kept only the in-frame ones, dropping some. The sample lists some 160,000 clones; roughly 90% were seen once. Study-wide points: Reports showed the classifier diagnosing cytomegalovirus status with high specificity and sensitivity. Through in vitro validation, a few CMV-associated chains were shown to be specific for CMV antigens.

The sequenced sample consisted of PBMCs. The chain recombines TRBV6-5 with TRBJ2-5; a possible D gene is TRBD2 (5 bases). The end of the DNA is better explained by TRBJ2-7, so the J call may be wrong. The sequence was obtained from a young woman in good health and CMV-seronegative. The CDR3 DNA follows: TGTGCCAGCAGTTATGTGGCGGGCCCCTCCTACGAGCAGTACTTC. Its protein product is CASSYVAGPSYEQYF.